The rows below give T cell receptor beta chains drawn from one sample of a study of CD8+ T cells in alopecia areata. Measured with immunoSEQ multiplex PCR; TCRdb has only the in-frame clones, and not every one. This sample has 150,000 to 200,000 clones, with about 65% found just once. Material: CD4+ T cells sorted from blood, obtained between weeks 47 and 50, from a patient treated with tofacitinib. These receptors originate from a human donor with alopecia areata. CDR3s include the opening cysteine and the closing phenylalanine or tryptophan. The D gene is left open where the match is weak.

cdr3_length: 15
j_call: TRBJ2-7
v_call: TRBV6-5
d_call: TRBD1
cdr3_nt: TGTGCCAGCAGTCCGTACCGGGACAGGGTCTACGAGCAGTACTTC
cdr3_aa: CASSPYRDRVYEQYF

cdr3_length: 14
j_call: TRBJ1-2
v_call: TRBV5-1
d_call: .
cdr3_nt: TGCGCCAGCAGCTTGGGCGGGGAGCCCTATGGCTACACCTTC
cdr3_aa: CASSLGGEPYGYTF

cdr3_length: 11
j_call: TRBJ2-5
v_call: TRBV25-1
d_call: .
cdr3_nt: TGTGCCAGCAGACTGATGAAGACCCAGTACTTC
cdr3_aa: CASRLMKTQYF

cdr3_length: 15
j_call: TRBJ2-4
v_call: TRBV28
d_call: TRBD1
cdr3_nt: TGTGCCAGCAGGTTTACAGGGGAGCGTCGAAACATTCAGTACTTC
cdr3_aa: CASRFTGERRNIQYF

cdr3_length: 14
j_call: TRBJ1-1
v_call: TRBV29-1
d_call: .
cdr3_nt: TGCAGCGTACAAATCCTAGCACCAAACACTGAAGCTTTCTTT
cdr3_aa: CSVQILAPNTEAFF

cdr3_length: 13
j_call: TRBJ2-3
v_call: TRBV5-6
d_call: .
cdr3_nt: TGTGCCAGCAGCTTGGCGGGGCGAGATACGCAGTATTTT
cdr3_aa: CASSLAGRDTQYF

cdr3_length: 18
j_call: TRBJ2-7
v_call: TRBV11-1
d_call: .
cdr3_nt: TGTGCCAGCAGCTTAACTTCGTCTCAGGGGCTGCTCTCCTACGAGCAGTACTTC
cdr3_aa: CASSLTSSQGLLSYEQYF

cdr3_length: 14
j_call: TRBJ2-7
v_call: TRBV5-1
d_call: .
cdr3_nt: TGCGCCAGCAGCTTGGCAGGTTCATCCTACGAGCAGTACTTC
cdr3_aa: CASSLAGSSYEQYF

cdr3_length: 11
j_call: TRBJ2-7
v_call: TRBV6-5
d_call: .
cdr3_nt: TGTGCCAGCAGTTTAACGAGGGAGCAGTACTTC
cdr3_aa: CASSLTREQYF

cdr3_length: 16
j_call: TRBJ2-2
v_call: TRBV11-2
d_call: .
cdr3_nt: TGTGCCAGCAGCCCCGGAGACAGGCAGAACACCGGGGAGCTGTTTTTT
cdr3_aa: CASSPGDRQNTGELFF